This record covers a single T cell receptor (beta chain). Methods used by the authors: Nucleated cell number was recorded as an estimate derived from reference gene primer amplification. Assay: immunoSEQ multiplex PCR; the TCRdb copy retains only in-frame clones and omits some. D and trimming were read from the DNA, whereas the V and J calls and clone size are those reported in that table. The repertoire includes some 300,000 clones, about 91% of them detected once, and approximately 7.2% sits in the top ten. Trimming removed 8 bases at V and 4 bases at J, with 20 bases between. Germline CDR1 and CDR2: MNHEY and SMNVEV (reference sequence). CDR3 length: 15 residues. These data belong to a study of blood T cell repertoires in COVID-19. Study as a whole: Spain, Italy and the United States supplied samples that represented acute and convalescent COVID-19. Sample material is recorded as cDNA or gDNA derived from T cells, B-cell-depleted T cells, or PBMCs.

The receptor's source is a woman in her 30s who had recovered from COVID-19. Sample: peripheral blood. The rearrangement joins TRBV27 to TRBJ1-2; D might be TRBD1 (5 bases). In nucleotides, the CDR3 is TGTGCCAGCGCCCCCCCCGGGGGATTGGCCTATGGCTACACCTTC. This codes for CASAPPGGLAYGYTF.